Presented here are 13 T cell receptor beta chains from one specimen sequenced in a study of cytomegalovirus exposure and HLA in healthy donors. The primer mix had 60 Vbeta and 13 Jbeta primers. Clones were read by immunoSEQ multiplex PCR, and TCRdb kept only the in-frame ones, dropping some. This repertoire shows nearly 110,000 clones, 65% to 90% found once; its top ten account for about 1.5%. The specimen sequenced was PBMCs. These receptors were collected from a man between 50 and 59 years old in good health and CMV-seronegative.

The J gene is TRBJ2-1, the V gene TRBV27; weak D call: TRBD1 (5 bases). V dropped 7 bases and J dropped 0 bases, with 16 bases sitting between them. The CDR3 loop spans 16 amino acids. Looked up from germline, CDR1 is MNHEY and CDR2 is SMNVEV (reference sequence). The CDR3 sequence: CASKQWTRGSYNEQFF. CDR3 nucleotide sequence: TGTGCCAGCAAACAATGGACACGCGGCTCCTACAATGAGCAGTTCTTC.

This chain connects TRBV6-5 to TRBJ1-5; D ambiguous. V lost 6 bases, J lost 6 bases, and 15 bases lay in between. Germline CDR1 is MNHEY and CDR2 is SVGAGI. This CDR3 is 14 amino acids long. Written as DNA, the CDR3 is TGTGCCAGCAGCACCGGACTGCCCGGTCAGCCCCAGCATTTT. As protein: CASSTGLPGQPQHF.

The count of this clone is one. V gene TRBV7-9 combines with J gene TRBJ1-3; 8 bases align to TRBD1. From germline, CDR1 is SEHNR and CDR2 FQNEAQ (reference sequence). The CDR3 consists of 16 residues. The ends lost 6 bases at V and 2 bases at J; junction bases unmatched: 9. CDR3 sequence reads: CASSYPTGEAGNTIYF. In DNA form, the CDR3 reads TGTGCCAGCAGTTACCCGACAGGGGAGGCTGGAAACACCATATATTTT.

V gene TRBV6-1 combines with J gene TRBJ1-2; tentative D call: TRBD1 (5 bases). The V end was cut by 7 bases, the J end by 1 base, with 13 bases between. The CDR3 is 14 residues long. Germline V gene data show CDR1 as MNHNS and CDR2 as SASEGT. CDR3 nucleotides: TGTGCCAGCATATTACAGGCTGATAACTATGGCTACACCTTC. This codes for CASILQADNYGYTF.

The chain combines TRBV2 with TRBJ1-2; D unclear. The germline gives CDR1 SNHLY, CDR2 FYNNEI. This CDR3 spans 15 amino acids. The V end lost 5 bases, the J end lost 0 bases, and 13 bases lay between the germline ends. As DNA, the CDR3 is TGTGCCAGCAGTCGGCTAACAACAGCTAACTATGGCTACACCTTC. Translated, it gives CASSRLTTANYGYTF.

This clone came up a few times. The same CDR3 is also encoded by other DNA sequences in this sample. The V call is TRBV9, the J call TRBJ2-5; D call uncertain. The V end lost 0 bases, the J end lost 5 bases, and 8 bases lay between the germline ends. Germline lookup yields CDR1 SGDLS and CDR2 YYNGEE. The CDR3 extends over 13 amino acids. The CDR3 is CASSVGARETQYF. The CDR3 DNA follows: TGTGCCAGCAGCGTAGGGGCAAGGGAGACCCAGTACTTC.

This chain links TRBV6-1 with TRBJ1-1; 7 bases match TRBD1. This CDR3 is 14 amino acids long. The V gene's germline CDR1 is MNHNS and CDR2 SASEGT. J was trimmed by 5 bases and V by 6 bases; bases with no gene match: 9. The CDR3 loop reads CASSETGRVTEAFF. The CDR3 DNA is TGTGCCAGCAGCGAGACAGGGCGTGTAACTGAAGCTTTCTTT.

The CDR3 reads CASSLESQEPAGELFF. The CDR3 nucleotides read TGTGCCAGCAGCTTAGAATCCCAGGAACCGGCCGGGGAGCTGTTTTTT. The chain carries TRBV7-6 and TRBJ2-2, with no clear D. This CDR3 has 16 amino acids. Germline loops: CDR1 SGHVS, CDR2 FNYEAQ. V lost 1 base to trimming and J lost 6 bases, with 15 bases between them.

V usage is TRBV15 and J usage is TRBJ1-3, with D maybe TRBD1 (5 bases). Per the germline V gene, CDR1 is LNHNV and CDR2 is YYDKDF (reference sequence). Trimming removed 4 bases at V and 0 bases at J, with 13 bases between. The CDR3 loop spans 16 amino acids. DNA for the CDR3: TGTGCCACCAGCACTCGACAGTGGAACTCTGGAAACACCATATATTTT. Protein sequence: CATSTRQWNSGNTIYF.

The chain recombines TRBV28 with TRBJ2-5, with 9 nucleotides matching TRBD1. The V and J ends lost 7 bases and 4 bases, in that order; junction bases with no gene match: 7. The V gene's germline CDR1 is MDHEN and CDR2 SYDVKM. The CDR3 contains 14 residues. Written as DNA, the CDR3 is TGTGCCAGCAAGGGACAGGGAAGAGGAGAGACCCAGTACTTC. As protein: CASKGQGRGETQYF.

The CDR3 sequence is CASSFTGGNSPLHF. The CDR3 DNA follows: TGTGCCAGCAGCTTCACAGGGGGCAATTCACCCCTCCACTTT. The chain uses TRBV5-4 and TRBJ1-6; 9 nucleotides agree with TRBD1. The V and J ends lost 2 bases and 7 bases, in that order; junction bases with no gene match: 1. Per germline, CDR1 SGHNT and CDR2 YYREEE (reference sequence). CDR3 length: 14 amino acids.

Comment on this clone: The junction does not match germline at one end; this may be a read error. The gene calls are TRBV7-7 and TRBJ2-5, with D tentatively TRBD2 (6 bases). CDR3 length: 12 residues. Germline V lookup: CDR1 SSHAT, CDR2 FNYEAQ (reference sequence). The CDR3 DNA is TGTGCTAGCAGCTCTGGGGGGGAGACCCAGTACTTC. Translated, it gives CASSSGGETQYF.

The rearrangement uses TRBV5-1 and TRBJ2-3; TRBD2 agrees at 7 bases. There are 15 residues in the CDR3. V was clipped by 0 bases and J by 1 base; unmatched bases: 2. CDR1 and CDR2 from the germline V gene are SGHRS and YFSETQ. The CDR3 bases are TGCGCCAGCAGCTTGGGTGCGGGGGGCACAGATACGCAGTATTTT. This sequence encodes CASSLGAGGTDTQYF. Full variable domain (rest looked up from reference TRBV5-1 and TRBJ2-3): KAGVTQTPRYLIKTRGQQVTLSCSPISGHRSVSWYQQTPGQGLQFLFEYFSETQRNKGNFPGRFSGRQFSNSRSEMNVSTLELGDSALYLCASSLGAGGTDTQYFGPGTRLTVL.